A few counts support the clone carrying this T cell receptor beta chain. Its antigen is as yet unknown. Researchers prepared the TCRbeta library using unique molecular identifiers, the study reports. TCRdb reanalysed the PCR reads using MiXCR and keeps one entry per CDR3 protein. Altogether hundreds of thousands of distinct CDR3 sequences are present, around 23% being singletons, with the ten largest covering 13% to 15%. Germline-derived CDR1 and CDR2 are SNHLY and FYNNEI. Trimming at V came to 3 bases and at J to 4 bases, leaving 6 bases not matched to a gene. CDR3 length equals 16 residues. The sample originates from a study of T-cell reconstitution after alpha-beta-depleted transplantation in children. Study-wide results and limits: Recipient T cells and thymic progenitors that survived were the source of the high TCRbeta diversity seen at day 60 in some patients. Reports say that about two months after transplant, the alpha-beta T cells came out of several hundred graft clones that had expanded. By one year post-transplant, T-cell counts and diversity largely arose from T cells that were newly produced.

The chain employs TRBV2 and TRBJ2-1, with 10 bases that match TRBD1. This TCR came from a boy younger than two who had a stem cell transplant for acute myeloid leukemia, so the T cells may come from the graft donor. The sample here was PBMCs, mostly from graft donor cells, taken 360 days after TCRalphabeta/CD19-depleted stem cell transplant. This CDR3 reads CASSERGQGPYNEQFF. CDR3 nucleotide sequence: TGTGCCAGCAGTGAGAGGGGACAGGGGCCTTACAATGAGCAGTTCTTC.